This TCR beta chain was documented in a study of circulating and synovial CD4+ cells in juvenile arthritis. Findings of the study overall: Bulk blood CD4 repertoires were more diverse than these. These blood cells shared more CDR3 sequences with synovium than bulk blood.

Assay used: immunoSEQ multiplex PCR; TCRdb lists only in-frame clones, some missing. The data show about 33,000 clones, 90% to 95% seen once. Germline V CDR1 and CDR2: MDHEN, SYDVKM. The V gene end was trimmed by 10 bases and the J gene end by 2 bases; junction bases not matched to a gene: 9. CDR3 length equals 14 residues. Turning to this clone: Its specificity is unknown.

This sequence was found in a human donor with juvenile idiopathic arthritis. The chain has TRBV28 and TRBJ2-7; 9 bases fit TRBD1. Sequencing was performed on CD4+ T cells from blood. The CDR3, as DNA: TGTGCCACCTCTCCGGGACAGGGAACCTACGAGCAGTACTTC. Its protein product is CATSPGQGTYEQYF. The full variable domain, in which reference TRBV28 and TRBJ2-7 provide the parts outside the CDR3, is DVKVTQSSRYLVKRTGEKVFLECVQDMDHENMFWYRQDPGLGLRLIYFSYDVKMKEKGDIPEGYSVSREKKERFSLILESASTNQTSMYLCATSPGQGTYEQYFGPGTRLTVT.